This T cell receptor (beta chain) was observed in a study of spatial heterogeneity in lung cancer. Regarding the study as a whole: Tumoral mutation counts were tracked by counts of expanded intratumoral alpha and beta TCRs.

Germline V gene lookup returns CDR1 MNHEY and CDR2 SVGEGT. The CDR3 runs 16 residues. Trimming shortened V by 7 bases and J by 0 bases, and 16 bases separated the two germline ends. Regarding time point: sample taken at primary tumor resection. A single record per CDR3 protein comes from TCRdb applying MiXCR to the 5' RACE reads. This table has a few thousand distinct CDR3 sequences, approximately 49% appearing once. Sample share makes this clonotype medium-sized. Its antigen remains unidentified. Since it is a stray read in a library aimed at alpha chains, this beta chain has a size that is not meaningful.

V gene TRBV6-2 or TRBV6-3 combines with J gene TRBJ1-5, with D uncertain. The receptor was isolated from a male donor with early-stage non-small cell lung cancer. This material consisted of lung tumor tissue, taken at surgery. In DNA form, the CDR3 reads TGTGCCAGCAAAAGGGCCGGAGAGAGTAGCAATCAGCCCCAGCATTTT. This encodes CASKRAGESSNQPQHF.